Following are 10 T cell receptor beta chains from one sample sequenced in a study of T cells in Graves' hyperthyroidism and ophthalmopathy. Amplified regions were TCR beta CDR3 sequences from RNA transcripts. First-round RT-PCR of the TCR CDR3 relied on the HTBI primer set. TCRdb reprocessed the multiplex PCR reads with MiXCR, giving one entry per CDR3 protein. The sample shows 700,000 or so distinct CDR3 sequences, less than 20% of them seen only once. Material: blood. Receptors were obtained from a man aged 18 to 35 with Graves' hyperthyroidism.

V usage is TRBV10-3 and J usage is TRBJ2-7; D possibly corresponds to TRBD2 (5 bases). This CDR3 spans 11 amino acids. V gave up 6 bases and J gave up 5 bases, with 8 bases separating them. Germline assignment: CDR1 ENHRY and CDR2 SYGVKD. The DNA of the CDR3 is TGTGCCATCAGCGACGGGGACGAGCAGTACTTC. Its protein is CAISDGDEQYF.

This clonotype was seen repeatedly, ten times or more. The genes are TRBV2 and TRBJ2-1; 13 nucleotides agree with TRBD2. The CDR3 is 19 amino acids. The trim removed 1 base at V and 2 bases at J, leaving 8 bases unmatched. Germline V gives CDR1 SNHLY, CDR2 FYNNEI. For the CDR3, the DNA is TGTGCCAGCAGTGAAGGAGGGGGGACTAGCGGGGTACCCTACAATGAGCAGTTCTTC. Protein: CASSEGGGTSGVPYNEQFF.

This clonotype was counted only a few times. V and J are TRBV5-1 and TRBJ2-7, with D perhaps matching TRBD1 or TRBD2 (7 bases each). The V and J ends lost 2 bases and 6 bases respectively, with 15 bases between them. The CDR3 runs to 14 residues. Germline CDR1 reads SGHRS; CDR2 reads YFSETQ. CDR3 sequence (DNA): TGCGCCAGCAGCTTACAGGGGAGGGGAATCGAGCAGTACTTC. It specifies CASSLQGRGIEQYF.

This clonotype was seen ten or more times. The genes are TRBV10-3 and TRBJ2-5; D unresolved. The CDR3 consists of 17 residues. Germline V CDR1 and CDR2: ENHRY, SYGVKD. V was clipped by 0 bases and J by 5 bases, with 19 bases between them. The DNA for the CDR3 is TGTGCCATCAGTGAGTCGATTCCGTTCGGGTTTGGGGAGACCCAGTACTTC. It encodes CAISESIPFGFGETQYF.

The chain combines TRBV7-3 with TRBJ2-3, with TRBD2 identical over 11 bases. J was trimmed by 2 bases and V by 7 bases; bases with no gene match: 5. Germline CDR1 SGHTA, CDR2 FQGTGA. This CDR3 comprises 15 residues. The DNA for the CDR3 is TGTGCCAGCAACCCGACTAGCGGGAACACAGATACGCAGTATTTT. The encoded protein is CASNPTSGNTDTQYF.

This clonotype came up a few times. The chain joins TRBV3-1 to TRBJ1-2; TRBD1 matches at 8 bases. V lost 1 base to trimming and J lost 9 bases; unmatched junction nucleotides: 7. Germline CDR1 reads LGHDT; CDR2 reads YNNKEL (reference sequence). The CDR3 is 14 residues long. CDR3 in DNA: TGTGCCAGCAGCCAAGTTACAGGGGGGGGACGCTACACCTTC. This gives the protein CASSQVTGGGRYTF. Variable domain in full (rest from reference TRBV3-1 and TRBJ1-2): DTAVSQTPKYLVTQMGNDKSIKCEQNLGHDTMYWYKQDSKKFLKIMFSYNNKELIINETVPNRFSPKSPDKAHLNLHINSLELGDSAVYFCASSQVTGGGRYTFGSGTRLTVV.

The rearrangement joins TRBV9 to TRBJ2-1; TRBD2 matches at 7 bases. J lost 9 bases, V lost 0 bases, and 9 bases had no gene match. This CDR3 has 15 residues. Per the germline V gene, CDR1 is SGDLS and CDR2 is YYNGEE. In nucleotides, the CDR3 is TGTGCCAGCAGCGTAGCTGGACTAGAGGGGACTGAGCAGTTCTTC. It specifies CASSVAGLEGTEQFF.

Only a few counts were recorded for this clonotype. The V gene is TRBV20-1, the J gene TRBJ2-1; D is perhaps TRBD1 (6 bases). The V end was cut by 6 bases, the J end by 7 bases, with 13 bases between. Germline V lookup: CDR1 DFQATT, CDR2 SNEGSKA (reference sequence). The CDR3 runs to 12 residues. CDR3 sequence (DNA): TGCAGTGCCCAGGGGCAGGGGAATGAGCAGTTCTTC. It is translated as CSAQGQGNEQFF.

This clonotype turned up a few times. The J gene is TRBJ1-5, the V gene TRBV2; a weak D match, TRBD1 (5 bases). The V gene lost 4 bases and the J gene lost 6 bases, with 16 bases spanning the gap. This CDR3 is built from 15 residues. Germline lookup yields CDR1 SNHLY and CDR2 FYNNEI. CDR3 bases: TGTGCCAGCAGTGGAGGTGGGGGTGCCACTCAGCCCCAGCATTTT. Translating gives CASSGGGGATQPQHF.

The gene calls are TRBV20-1 and TRBJ2-2; 12 nucleotides line up with TRBD2. Trimming removed 0 bases from V and 6 bases from J; junction bases left unmatched: 2. The CDR3 runs to 15 residues. Germline loops: CDR1 DFQATT, CDR2 SNEGSKA (reference sequence). This CDR3 reads CSARDRLAGAGELFF. As DNA, the CDR3 is TGCAGTGCTAGAGATCGACTAGCGGGGGCCGGGGAGCTGTTTTTT.